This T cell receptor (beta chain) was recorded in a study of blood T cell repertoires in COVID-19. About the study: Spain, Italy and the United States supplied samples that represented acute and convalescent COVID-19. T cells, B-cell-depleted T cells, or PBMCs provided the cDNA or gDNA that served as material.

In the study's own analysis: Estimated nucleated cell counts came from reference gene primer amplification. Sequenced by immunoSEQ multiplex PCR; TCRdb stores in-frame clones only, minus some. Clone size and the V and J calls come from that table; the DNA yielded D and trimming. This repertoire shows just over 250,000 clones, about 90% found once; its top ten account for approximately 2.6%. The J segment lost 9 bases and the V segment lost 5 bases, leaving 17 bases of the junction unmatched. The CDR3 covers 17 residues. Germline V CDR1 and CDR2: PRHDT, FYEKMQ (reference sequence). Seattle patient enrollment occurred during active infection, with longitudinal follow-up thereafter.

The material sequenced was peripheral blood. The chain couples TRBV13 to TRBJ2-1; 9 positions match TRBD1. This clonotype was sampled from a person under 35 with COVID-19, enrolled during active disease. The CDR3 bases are TGTGCCAGCAGCCCAAGGTCGGGAACAGGGGGCTTCGGTGAGCAGTTCTTC. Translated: CASSPRSGTGGFGEQFF.